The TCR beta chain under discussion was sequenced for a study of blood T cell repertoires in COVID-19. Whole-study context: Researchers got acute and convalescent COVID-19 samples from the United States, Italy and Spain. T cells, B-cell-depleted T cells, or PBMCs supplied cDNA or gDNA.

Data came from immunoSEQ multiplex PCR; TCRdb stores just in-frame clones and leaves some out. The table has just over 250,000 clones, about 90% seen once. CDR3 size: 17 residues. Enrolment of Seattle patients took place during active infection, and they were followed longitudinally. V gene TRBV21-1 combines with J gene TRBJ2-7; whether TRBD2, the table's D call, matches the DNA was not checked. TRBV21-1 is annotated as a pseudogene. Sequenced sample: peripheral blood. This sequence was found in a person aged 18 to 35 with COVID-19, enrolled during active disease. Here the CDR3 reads CASSPRTGTSGRYEQYF. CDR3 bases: TGTGCCAGCAGCCCACGGACGGGGACTAGCGGGAGGTACGAGCAGTACTTC.